A selection of T cell receptor beta chains follows, all from one sample in a study of blood T cell repertoires in COVID-19. The data were produced by immunoSEQ multiplex PCR, yet TCRdb's version contains in-frame clones alone and is incomplete. The table records some 240,000 clones, around 84% of them present only once. Sequencing was done on a sample of peripheral blood. The receptor set was obtained from a woman aged 40 to 50 who had recovered from COVID-19. CDR3s include the opening cysteine and the closing phenylalanine or tryptophan.

j_call v_call cdr3_aa
TRBJ1-2 TRBV2 CASGGRDTF
TRBJ2-3 TRBV7-2 CASSLGPRDTQYF
TRBJ2-2 TRBV27 CASSLSGAGELFF
TRBJ2-7 TRBV11-1 CASSLRTASYEQYF
TRBJ1-6 TRBV7-9 CASSPDSSPLHF
TRBJ1-6 TRBV9 CASSVRDTYSPLHF
TRBJ1-2 TRBV13 CASSPTPGEPSDGYTF
TRBJ1-5 TRBV19 CASSIRQGSSNQPQHF
TRBJ2-7 TRBV9 CASSVDGGSYEQYF
TRBJ2-7 TRBV30 CAWSRNAGRLSEQYF
TRBJ2-3 TRBV7-2 CASSFSPPTDTQYF
TRBJ1-2 TRBV5-1 CASSLPEGRDGYTF
TRBJ1-1 TRBV28 CASSLPGLEAFF
TRBJ2-7 TRBV19 CASSIRGQGLYEQYF
TRBJ1-3 TRBV6-1 CASSDTGTSGNTIYF
TRBJ1-3 TRBV7-2 CASTDRGRGNTIYF
TRBJ1-3 TRBV2 CASSPRQGASGNTIYF
TRBJ1-5 TRBV6-1 CASSVTGTAGNQPQHF
TRBJ1-2 TRBV5-1 CASSSDRQGERGYTF
TRBJ1-1 TRBV6-5 CASRSRDSDTEAFF
TRBJ2-1 TRBV6-4 CASSPYSGGVGNEQFF
TRBJ1-1 TRBV3-1/TRBV3-2 CASSRGWGAEAFF
TRBJ1-5 TRBV15 CATSRATTGSRQPQHF
TRBJ1-1 TRBV20-1 CSASLYTEAFF
TRBJ1-2 TRBV11-2 CASSSSRSSSRGYTF
TRBJ2-1 TRBV4-2 CASSQGGDRGNEQFF
TRBJ2-2 TRBV5-1 CASSSSVTGELFF
TRBJ1-3 TRBV6-5 CASRYDNSWRNTIYF
TRBJ1-2 TRBV2 CASSDIRVAYGYTF